These 29 T cell receptor beta chains originate from one sample sequenced in a study of shared clonotypes between healthy human individuals. Some clones are missing from TCRdb's copy, which holds only in-frame ones; the method was immunoSEQ multiplex PCR. Among about 710,000 clones listed, 55% to 80% were seen once. Source material: memory CD4+ T cells sorted from blood. Sample subset: CD45RA-negative fraction. The receptors were gathered from a woman in her twenties or thirties in good health.

The V call is TRBV5-1, the J call TRBJ2-3; TRBD2 aligns across 8 bases. This CDR3 comprises 15 residues. J was trimmed by 6 bases and V by 2 bases; bases with no gene match: 8. Germline CDR1 and CDR2: SGHRS and YFSETQ. CDR3 nucleotides: TGCGCCAGCAGCTTCCTAGCGGGTACGTTGGATACGCAGTATTTT. It is translated as CASSFLAGTLDTQYF.

This rearrangement joins TRBV7-6 to TRBJ1-1; 12 bases map to TRBD1. With 4 bases clipped from V and 5 bases from J, the junction kept 11 bases outside the gene matches. Looked up from germline, CDR1 is SGHVS and CDR2 is FNYEAQ. The CDR3 has 17 residues. CDR3 loop: CASSSGGQGAVYTEAFF. The DNA of the CDR3 is TGTGCCAGCAGCTCGGGGGGACAGGGGGCTGTTTATACTGAAGCTTTCTTT.

The J gene is TRBJ2-2, the V gene TRBV5-1; D is possibly TRBD2 (6 bases). The germline gives CDR1 SGHRS, CDR2 YFSETQ. Trimming removed 1 base at V and 0 bases at J, with 10 bases between. The CDR3 runs 16 residues. CDR3 bases: TGCGCCAGCAGCTTGTTGGGGGGAACGAACACCGGGGAGCTGTTTTTT. Translation: CASSLLGGTNTGELFF. Full variable domain (outside the CDR3, taken from reference TRBV5-1 and TRBJ2-2): KAGVTQTPRYLIKTRGQQVTLSCSPISGHRSVSWYQQTPGQGLQFLFEYFSETQRNKGNFPGRFSGRQFSNSRSEMNVSTLELGDSALYLCASSLLGGTNTGELFFGEGSRLTVL.

The V and J genes are TRBV27 and TRBJ2-7, with TRBD2 identical over 13 bases. CDR1 is MNHEY, CDR2 SMNVEV, per germline (reference sequence). The junction had 13 bases not matched to a gene; V was cut back by 6 bases and J by 2 bases. The CDR3 totals 18 residues. CDR3 region: CASSQKGLAGAVAYEQYF. CDR3 DNA sequence: TGTGCCAGCAGCCAGAAAGGACTAGCGGGAGCCGTTGCCTACGAGCAGTACTTC.

The sample holds a few counts of this clone. The chain is built from TRBV7-9 and TRBJ2-1; weak D call: TRBD1 (6 bases). Per germline, CDR1 SEHNR and CDR2 FQNEAQ (reference sequence). V lost 4 bases to trimming and J lost 3 bases, with 10 bases between them. The CDR3 contains 14 residues. The CDR3 region is CASSSGASYNEQFF. As DNA, the CDR3 is TGTGCCAGCAGCTCAGGGGCTAGCTACAATGAGCAGTTCTTC.

The chain combines TRBV4-1 with TRBJ2-1, with 16 bases matching TRBD2. After removal of 6 bases from V and 6 bases from J, the junction contained 11 bases not matched to a gene. The length of the CDR3 is 18 residues. Germline CDR1 reads MGHRA; CDR2 reads YSYEKL. The CDR3 DNA follows: TGCGCCAGCAGGAGTCCCGGGACTAGCGGGAGGGCCCCCAATGAGCAGTTCTTC. This gives the protein CASRSPGTSGRAPNEQFF.

As for this clone: This may stem from a read error, because a much larger clone lies one nucleotide away. The CDR3 DNA reads as TGTGCCAGCAGGCACAATGAGCAGTTCTTC. Its protein is CASRHNEQFF. The chain employs TRBV2 and TRBJ2-1; D is unclear. The CDR3 is 10 residues long. CDR1 SNHLY and CDR2 FYNNEI come from the germline V gene. V lost 6 bases and J 5 bases, leaving 2 bases between the germline ends. The full variable domain, completed using reference TRBV2 and TRBJ2-1, is EPEVTQTPSHQVTQMGQEVILRCVPISNHLYFYWYRQILGQKVEFLVSFYNNEISEKSEIFDDQFSVERPDGSNFTLKIRSTKLEDSAMYFCASRHNEQFFGPGTRLTVL.

The chain joins TRBV7-2 to TRBJ1-2; possibly TRBD1 for D (6 bases). Trimming removed 7 bases at V and 8 bases at J, with 26 bases between. The CDR3 contains 16 residues. The germline CDR1 and CDR2 sequences are SGHTA and FQGNSA. The CDR3 reads CASTRGGTLKGEGYTF. The CDR3 DNA reads TGTGCCAGCACCCGGGGAGGGACCCTCAAGGGGGAAGGCTACACCTTC.

The CDR3 protein is CASSAHAGTGAYEQYF. DNA for the CDR3: TGTGCCAGTAGTGCCCATGCCGGGACAGGGGCTTACGAGCAGTACTTC. This chain uses TRBV19 with TRBJ2-7, with 10 bases aligning to TRBD1. The CDR3 is made up of 16 amino acids. CDR1 is LNHDA, CDR2 SQIVND, per germline (reference sequence). J was trimmed by 4 bases and V by 5 bases; bases with no gene match: 11.

CDR3 in amino acids: CASSIDPRGLGDTQYF. CDR3 DNA: TGTGCCAGTAGTATAGATCCCCGGGGGCTTGGAGATACGCAGTATTTT. The genes are TRBV19 and TRBJ2-3, with D possibly called TRBD1 or TRBD2 (6 bases each). CDR1 and CDR2 (germline): LNHDA, SQIVND (reference sequence). CDR3 size: 16 residues. The ends were cut back, 0 bases at V and 5 bases at J, with 15 bases in the middle. The full variable domain, completed using reference TRBV19 and TRBJ2-3, is DGGITQSPKYLFRKEGQNVTLSCEQNLNHDAMYWYRQDPGQGLRLIYYSQIVNDFQKGDIAEGYSVSREKKESFPLTVTSAQKNPTAFYLCASSIDPRGLGDTQYFGPGTRLTVL.

Concerning this clone: One end of the junction is discordant with germline, which a read error may explain. The sample carries other DNA sequences with the same CDR3. The gene calls are TRBV10-3 and TRBJ2-1, with TRBD2 identical over 12 bases. The CDR3 consists of 18 residues. Germline assignment: CDR1 ENHRY and CDR2 SYGVKD. The CDR3 DNA reads as TGTGCCATCAGTGAGTCGTCTAGCGGGAGGGCCAGGGGTTATGAGCAATTCTTC. Its translation is CAISESSSGRARGYEQFF.

The chain couples TRBV10-3 to TRBJ2-3, with no clear D. Germline lookup yields CDR1 ENHRY and CDR2 SYGVKD. V was trimmed by 5 bases and J by 3 bases, leaving 9 bases between them. The CDR3 covers 13 residues. The CDR3 protein is CAISPAGTDTQYF. The CDR3 DNA follows: TGTGCCATCAGTCCCGCAGGAACAGATACGCAGTATTTT.

The CDR3 bases are TGTGCCAGCAGCTTACAGGGAGCTATTGCAGATACGCAGTATTTT. Translated: CASSLQGAIADTQYF. V and J are TRBV7-6 and TRBJ2-3; perhaps D is TRBD1 or TRBD2 (5 bases each). The germline V gene has CDR1 SGHVS and CDR2 FNYEAQ. This CDR3 region has 15 residues. V lost 2 bases and J 4 bases, leaving 13 bases between the germline ends.

This clone appeared a few times. The genes are TRBV19 and TRBJ2-2; 7 bases align to TRBD1. Trimming took 8 bases from V and 4 from J; bases not matched to a gene: 10. This CDR3 spans 15 amino acids. Germline assignment: CDR1 LNHDA and CDR2 SQIVND (reference sequence). DNA of the CDR3: TGTGCCAGTCGGGGACAGCCTTCTTCCACCGGGGAGCTGTTTTTT. This gives the protein CASRGQPSSTGELFF. The whole variable domain, filled in from reference TRBV19 and TRBJ2-2, reads DGGITQSPKYLFRKEGQNVTLSCEQNLNHDAMYWYRQDPGQGLRLIYYSQIVNDFQKGDIAEGYSVSREKKESFPLTVTSAQKNPTAFYLCASRGQPSSTGELFFGEGSRLTVL.

The rearrangement links TRBV28 to TRBJ2-7; 8 bases fit TRBD2. The V segment lost 6 bases and the J segment 7 bases; nucleotides outside the gene matches: 11. The CDR3 runs 14 residues. Germline V gene data show CDR1 as MDHEN and CDR2 as SYDVKM. In DNA, the CDR3 is TGTGCCAGCAGAACTAGCGGTTCCAAGAGGGAGCAGTACTTC. It is translated as CASRTSGSKREQYF.

The chain joins TRBV9 to TRBJ2-1; 7 positions match TRBD2. The CDR3 sequence is 17 residues long. V was pared by 0 bases and J by 1 base, with 7 bases of the junction left unmatched. CDR1 SGDLS and CDR2 YYNGEE come from the germline V gene. The DNA for the CDR3 is TGTGCCAGCAGCGTAGAAAGCCAGCGGGGATCCTACAATGAGCAGTTCTTC. Amino acid sequence: CASSVESQRGSYNEQFF. Full variable domain (remainder filled in from reference TRBV9 and TRBJ2-1): DSGVTQTPKHLITATGQRVTLRCSPRSGDLSVYWYQQSLDQGLQFLIQYYNGEERAKGNILERFSAQQFPDLHSELNLSSLELGDSALYFCASSVESQRGSYNEQFFGPGTRLTVL.

This clone was seen once. J is TRBJ1-6 and V is TRBV5-1, with D tentatively TRBD1 (5 bases). Germline CDR1 and CDR2: SGHRS and YFSETQ. Trimming took 2 bases from V and 8 from J, leaving 8 bases between them. The CDR3 runs 13 residues. This chain's CDR3 is CASSFGGDSPLHF. Written as DNA, the CDR3 is TGCGCCAGCAGCTTCGGGGGTGATTCACCCCTCCACTTT.

This rearrangement joins TRBV27 to TRBJ2-5; TRBD2 matches at 11 bases. With 4 bases clipped from V and 2 bases from J, the junction kept 9 bases outside the gene matches. Germline V gene data show CDR1 as MNHEY and CDR2 as SMNVEV (reference sequence). The CDR3 is made up of 17 amino acids. The CDR3 nucleotides are TGTGCCAGCAGTTCCCTCTTACTAGCGGGGGAACAAGAGACCCAGTACTTC. Its protein is CASSSLLLAGEQETQYF.

The genes are TRBV10-3 and TRBJ2-3; no definite D call. The CDR3 runs 14 residues. V lost 6 bases and J 4 bases, leaving 14 bases between the germline ends. Germline CDR1 and CDR2: ENHRY and SYGVKD. The CDR3 loop reads CAISPGPKADTQYF. CDR3 sequence (DNA): TGTGCCATCAGCCCCGGACCGAAGGCAGATACGCAGTATTTT.

This sequence joins TRBV7-9 and TRBJ2-7; 8 nucleotides match TRBD1. Per germline, CDR1 SEHNR and CDR2 FQNEAQ (reference sequence). The CDR3 loop spans 15 amino acids. V gave up 5 bases and J gave up 3 bases; unmatched junction bases: 9. This chain's CDR3 is CASSATGTGHYEQYF. The CDR3 nucleotides read TGTGCCAGCAGCGCAACCGGGACAGGACACTACGAGCAGTACTTC.

The rearrangement joins TRBV2 to TRBJ1-5; D gene ambiguous. Trimming cost V 2 bases and J 5 bases, with 4 bases left between them. CDR3 length: 12 amino acids. Germline V gene data show CDR1 as SNHLY and CDR2 as FYNNEI. For the CDR3, the DNA is TGTGCCAGCAGTGAACTCTATCAGCCCCAGCATTTT. It encodes CASSELYQPQHF.

The rearrangement joins TRBV21-1 to TRBJ2-5; the table's D gene call, TRBD2, was not cross checked with the DNA. TRBV21-1 is a listed pseudogene. CDR3 size: 15 residues. The CDR3 sequence is CASSKGLAGKETQYF. CDR3 sequence (DNA): TGTGCCAGCAGCAAAGGACTAGCGGGAAAAGAGACCCAGTACTTC.

This chain links TRBV19 with TRBJ2-1, with TRBD2 matching 9 bases. Germline CDR1 LNHDA, CDR2 SQIVND (reference sequence). The CDR3 spans 18 residues. Unmatched junction bases numbered 17, after V lost 6 bases and J lost 5 bases. The DNA for the CDR3 is TGTGCCAGTAGCCATTCCCAATTGACTAGCGGACGACACAATGAGCAGTTCTTC. It translates to CASSHSQLTSGRHNEQFF. The whole variable domain, remainder taken from reference TRBV19 and TRBJ2-1, is DGGITQSPKYLFRKEGQNVTLSCEQNLNHDAMYWYRQDPGQGLRLIYYSQIVNDFQKGDIAEGYSVSREKKESFPLTVTSAQKNPTAFYLCASSHSQLTSGRHNEQFFGPGTRLTVL.

This clone has a handful of counts. The genes are TRBV6-6 and TRBJ2-2; D remains unclear. The ends were cut back, 5 bases at V and 4 bases at J, with 11 bases in the middle. Germline V gene data show CDR1 as MNHNY and CDR2 as SVGAGI (reference sequence). The CDR3 covers 14 residues. The DNA of the CDR3 is TGTGCCAGCAGTCCTGCCCGGACCACCGGGGAGCTGTTTTTT. This translates into CASSPARTTGELFF.

V usage is TRBV2 and J usage is TRBJ1-2; 7 bases fit TRBD1. The CDR3 runs to 14 residues. J lost 6 bases, V lost 7 bases, and 11 bases had no gene match. CDR1 and CDR2 from the germline V gene are SNHLY and FYNNEI. In nucleotides, the CDR3 is TGTGCCAGCAAGTGGAATACAGGGGAGGATGGCTACACCTTC. Its translation: CASKWNTGEDGYTF.

The sample holds one count of this clone. This chain connects TRBV30 to TRBJ2-6; 11 bases line up with TRBD1. The CDR3 is 15 amino acids. Germline values: CDR1 GTSNPN, CDR2 SVGIG (reference sequence). Trimming cost V 8 bases and J 1 base; bases outside gene matches: 4. In DNA form, the CDR3 reads TGTGCCGCCGGGACAGGGGGATCTGGGGCCAACGTCCTGACTTTC. Protein sequence: CAAGTGGSGANVLTF.

The genes are TRBV6-6 and TRBJ2-6; D remains unclear. The V end was cut by 6 bases, the J end by 4 bases, with 16 bases between. Germline assignment: CDR1 MNHNY and CDR2 SVGAGI (reference sequence). The CDR3 spans 16 residues. This chain's CDR3 is CASRTGPRSGANVLTF. The CDR3 DNA reads as TGTGCCAGCAGGACCGGTCCCAGGAGCGGGGCCAACGTCCTGACTTTC.

The chain uses TRBV18 and TRBJ1-1; D ambiguous. Trimming cost V 1 base and J 1 base, with 13 bases left between them. Per the germline V gene, CDR1 is KGHSH and CDR2 is LQKENI. The CDR3 covers 16 residues. CDR3 sequence reads: CASSPRRALQNTEAFF. CDR3 bases: TGTGCCAGCTCACCACGGAGGGCACTGCAGAACACTGAAGCTTTCTTT.

As regards this clone: Additional DNA sequences in this sample encode the identical CDR3. V is TRBV29-1 and J is TRBJ1-1, with no clear D. The V end lost 1 base, the J end lost 1 base, and 4 bases lay between the germline ends. This CDR3 region has 12 residues. Germline loops: CDR1 SQVTM, CDR2 ANQGSEA. The DNA of the CDR3 is TGCAGCGTTGAAGGCGGGAACACTGAAGCTTTCTTT. Its protein product is CSVEGGNTEAFF.